What follows are 11 T cell receptor beta chains derived from one specimen sequenced in a study of blood T cell repertoires in COVID-19. Only in-frame clones appear in the TCRdb table, and some are missing; sequencing was by immunoSEQ multiplex PCR. The table records 200,000 to 250,000 clones, 90% of them present only once. Sequenced material: PBMCs or T cells enriched from blood (not recorded which). These TCRs come from a man aged 25 to 40 who had been exposed to COVID-19.

The J gene is TRBJ1-1, the V gene TRBV18; unclear D gene. CDR1 and CDR2 (germline): KGHSH, LQKENI. The CDR3 totals 15 residues. V was pared by 3 bases and J by 0 bases, with 11 bases between. DNA of the CDR3: TGTGCCAGCTCACCGAGAAATACTTTGAACACTGAAGCTTTCTTT. Translated: CASSPRNTLNTEAFF.

The J gene is TRBJ1-2, the V gene TRBV2, with D hard to call. The V end was cut by 7 bases, the J end by 1 base, with 4 bases between. Per the germline V gene, CDR1 is SNHLY and CDR2 is FYNNEI. This CDR3 spans 11 amino acids. CDR3 DNA sequence: TGTGCCAGCACGAGTAACTATGGCTACACCTTC. This codes for CASTSNYGYTF.

This sequence joins TRBV2 and TRBJ1-5, with 8 positions matching TRBD1. This CDR3 is 15 amino acids long. The V segment lost 5 bases and the J segment 4 bases; nucleotides outside the gene matches: 7. Germline CDR1 SNHLY, CDR2 FYNNEI. Here the CDR3 DNA reads TGTGCCAGCAGTACCAGGGGGCGGAGGAATCAGCCCCAGCATTTT. This sequence encodes CASSTRGRRNQPQHF.

This CDR3 reads CASSPGDRGLNSPLHF. DNA of the CDR3: TGTGCCAGCAGCCCAGGAGACAGGGGGTTAAATTCACCCCTCCACTTT. The chain employs TRBV7-9 and TRBJ1-6; TRBD1 matches at 9 bases. Germline V gene sequence: CDR1 SEHNR, CDR2 FQNEAQ (reference sequence). The CDR3 has 16 residues. J lost 7 bases, V lost 5 bases, and 9 bases had no gene match.

The V call is TRBV7-9, the J call TRBJ1-4, with 8 bases identical to TRBD1. Germline lookup yields CDR1 SEHNR and CDR2 FQNEAQ (reference sequence). J gave up 7 bases and V 5 bases, and 6 bases lay outside the gene matches. The length of the CDR3 is 14 residues. The CDR3 nucleotides read TGTGCCAGCAGCCGTTCGACAGGGGTTGAAAAACTGTTTTTT. Translated: CASSRSTGVEKLFF.

Only one count was recorded for this clone. The chain carries TRBV10-1 and TRBJ1-1; D not certain. The CDR3 loop spans 13 amino acids. Germline V gene lookup returns CDR1 WNHNN and CDR2 SYGVQD (reference sequence). The germline V and J ends were trimmed by 5 bases and 4 bases, with 11 bases remaining between them. CDR3 residues: CASSSRGSTEAFF. CDR3 nucleotides: TGCGCCAGCAGTTCGAGAGGGAGCACTGAAGCTTTCTTT.

This chain connects TRBV6-1 to TRBJ1-2; perhaps TRBD1 as D (5 bases). V was shortened by 2 bases and J by 6 bases, with 13 bases between the two germline ends. The CDR3 is made up of 14 amino acids. Germline lookup yields CDR1 MNHNS and CDR2 SASEGT. The CDR3 region is CASSEKQVGNGYTF. The CDR3 DNA reads TGTGCCAGCAGTGAAAAACAGGTTGGGAATGGCTACACCTTC.

This rearrangement joins TRBV27 to TRBJ1-1, with 8 bases lining up with TRBD1. Germline loops: CDR1 MNHEY, CDR2 SMNVEV (reference sequence). V was clipped by 0 bases and J by 10 bases; unmatched bases: 4. CDR3 size: 13 residues. The CDR3 DNA is TGTGCCAGCAGTTTATCGGACAGGGAAGGAGCTTTCTTT. Its translation: CASSLSDREGAFF.

The chain links TRBV28 to TRBJ2-4, with a tentative D call TRBD1 (5 bases). The CDR3 consists of 15 residues. The V end was cut by 4 bases, the J end by 6 bases, with 16 bases between. The germline gives CDR1 MDHEN, CDR2 SYDVKM. In DNA, the CDR3 is TGTGCCAGCAGTTCCCAGGGTGACGGGCTAAACATTCAGTACTTC. It translates to CASSSQGDGLNIQYF.

This chain uses TRBV6-5 with TRBJ2-7, with a weak D call TRBD2 (7 bases). Deletions cut 0 bases from V and 5 bases from J, with 11 bases between. The CDR3 spans 14 residues. CDR1 and CDR2 from the germline V gene are MNHEY and SVGAGI. The CDR3 spells CASSYSGGEDEQYF. CDR3 DNA: TGTGCCAGCAGTTACTCAGGGGGGGAAGACGAGCAGTACTTC.

The rearrangement uses TRBV11-3 and TRBJ1-6; D gene uncertain. V lost 3 bases and J 8 bases, leaving 8 bases between the germline ends. There are 13 residues in the CDR3. Germline CDR1 and CDR2: SGHNT and YENEEA. The CDR3 sequence is CASSLLNDSPLHF. In DNA, the CDR3 is TGTGCCAGCAGCTTGCTAAACGATTCACCCCTCCACTTT.